This T cell receptor (beta chain) was obtained from a study of glioma-infiltrating T cells. The iRepertoire nested amplicon-rescue multiplex PCR amplified TCR alpha and beta CDR3s from RNA. TCRdb fed the multiplex PCR reads into MiXCR, producing one record per CDR3 protein. The data hold about 210,000 distinct CDR3 sequences, with 32% observed a single time. Study results and limitations: Gliomas, especially low-grade, showed above-expected tissue-blood divergence; non-neoplastic patients showed below.

There are many counts of this clonotype. Its cognate antigen is unknown. The clonotype comes from a human donor with low-grade glioma or glioblastoma, undergoing nonglioma brain surgery, or in good health (not recorded which). Specimen: glioma tissue, nonneoplastic brain tissue, or PBMCs (not recorded which).

The CDR3 protein is CASKTDYSNQPQHF. The CDR3 nucleotides read TGCGCCAGCAAAACAGACTATAGCAATCAGCCCCAGCATTTT. The chain recombines TRBV10-1 with TRBJ1-5, with D hard to call. Germline V gene data show CDR1 as WNHNN and CDR2 as SYGVQD (reference sequence). Trimming took 7 bases from V and 0 from J, leaving 10 bases between them. The CDR3 spans 14 residues.